The rows below give T cell receptor beta chains drawn from one sample of a study of shared clonotypes between healthy human individuals. Assay used: immunoSEQ multiplex PCR; TCRdb lists only in-frame clones, some missing. The table shows 550,000 to 600,000 clones, with roughly 98% occurring only once. Specimen: naive CD8+ T cells sorted from blood. The receptors derive from a man aged 25-40 years in good health. Each CDR3 is given with its conserved first and last residue. A D gene is named only where the DNA matches it firmly. Size is omitted from some rows. Given values are once, few, many or a class for expanded clones.

14	-	TRBD1	TRBV13	TRBJ1-2	CASSVGGLDYGYTF	TGTGCCAGCAGCGTAGGGGGCCTGGACTATGGCTACACCTTC
13	-	-	TRBV27	TRBJ2-7	CASSYGPNYEQYF	TGTGCCAGCAGTTACGGACCAAACTACGAGCAGTACTTC
16	-	TRBD1	TRBV4-2	TRBJ2-1	CASSQGAQGVGNEQFF	TGTGCCAGCAGCCAAGGTGCGCAGGGGGTTGGTAATGAGCAGTTCTTC
13	-	-	TRBV9	TRBJ2-7	CASSVGWSNEQYF	TGTGCCAGCAGCGTAGGATGGTCCAACGAGCAGTACTTC
11	-	-	TRBV20-1	TRBJ2-1	CSARDENEQFF	TGCAGTGCTAGAGATGAGAATGAGCAGTTCTTC
13	-	-	TRBV7-3	TRBJ2-3	CASSDGPTDTQYF	TGTGCCAGCAGCGATGGACCCACAGATACGCAGTATTTT
14	once	-	TRBV14	TRBJ1-1	CASSQVGVNTEAFF	TGTGCCAGCAGCCAAGTTGGGGTTAACACTGAAGCTTTCTTT
14	-	-	TRBV7-9	TRBJ2-7	CASSLSEKLYEQYF	TGTGCCAGCAGCTTATCCGAGAAGCTCTACGAGCAGTACTTC
13	-	-	TRBV30	TRBJ2-1	CAWSYGPGVEQFF	TGTGCCTGGAGCTATGGCCCAGGGGTAGAGCAGTTCTTC
15	-	TRBD2	TRBV19	TRBJ2-1	CASSPTSGGNNEQFF	TGTGCCAGTAGTCCAACTAGCGGGGGAAACAATGAGCAGTTCTTC
16	-	-	TRBV7-9	TRBJ2-1	CASSSPARNYYNEQFF	TGTGCCAGCAGCTCCCCAGCCCGAAACTACTACAATGAGCAGTTCTTC
15	-	TRBD1	TRBV7-6	TRBJ1-5	CASSPGTGGTQPQHF	TGTGCCAGCAGCCCCGGGACAGGGGGCACTCAGCCCCAGCATTTT
16	-	-	TRBV6-6	TRBJ2-3	CASSPAGAASTDTQYF	TGTGCCAGCAGCCCCGCGGGGGCGGCGAGCACAGATACGCAGTATTTT
11	once	-	TRBV6-1	TRBJ2-1	CASRARVEQFF	TGTGCCAGCAGAGCTAGGGTTGAGCAGTTCTTC
13	-	-	TRBV18	TRBJ2-5	CASSPPLGETQYF	TGTGCCAGCTCACCACCTCTGGGAGAGACCCAGTACTTC
13	-	-	TRBV10-2	TRBJ2-1	CASSVYAGAEQFF	TGCGCCAGCTCAGTCTACGCCGGCGCTGAGCAGTTCTTC
17	-	-	TRBV27	TRBJ2-6	CASSFLPTGSGANVLTF	TGTGCCAGCAGTTTCCTCCCCACAGGGTCTGGGGCCAACGTCCTGACTTTC
14	-	TRBD2	TRBV2	TRBJ2-7	CASSGRAGVNEQYF	TGTGCCAGCAGTGGTCGAGCGGGAGTGAATGAGCAGTACTTC
14	-	TRBD1	TRBV27	TRBJ2-4	CASSAGTGIDIQYF	TGTGCCAGCAGTGCGGGGACAGGTATTGACATTCAGTACTTC
15	once	-	TRBV15	TRBJ2-1	CATSRDQRAWGEQFF	TGTGCCACCAGCAGAGATCAAAGGGCATGGGGTGAGCAGTTCTTC
15	-	-	TRBV29-1	TRBJ1-1	CSVEGAGRYNTEAFF	TGCAGCGTTGAAGGGGCGGGACGTTATAACACTGAAGCTTTCTTT
15	-	-	TRBV5-1	TRBJ2-7	CASSLFLGSSYEQYF	TGCGCCAGCAGCTTGTTCCTAGGGAGTTCCTACGAGCAGTACTTC
13	-	-	TRBV2	TRBJ2-7	CASLSVIRGEQYF	TGTGCCAGTCTTTCCGTCATTCGGGGCGAGCAGTACTTC
14	-	-	TRBV6-1	TRBJ2-7	CASSDSASSYEQYF	TGTGCCAGCAGTGATAGCGCGAGCTCCTACGAGCAGTACTTC
15	-	-	TRBV7-9	TRBJ2-2	CASRQGHQNTGELFF	TGTGCCAGCAGACAGGGACACCAGAACACCGGGGAGCTGTTTTTT
17	-	-	TRBV4-2	TRBJ1-4	CASSQDAPATTNEKLFF	TGTGCCAGCAGCCAAGACGCCCCGGCGACAACTAATGAAAAACTGTTTTTT
13	-	-	TRBV6-5	TRBJ2-5	CASSRLVQETQYF	TGTGCCAGCAGCCGACTAGTGCAAGAGACCCAGTACTTC
13	-	-	TRBV6-1	TRBJ2-3	CASSDPGTDTQYF	TGTGCCAGCAGTGACCCGGGCACAGATACGCAGTATTTT
13	-	TRBD2	TRBV28	TRBJ2-7	CASRLAGDYEQYF	TGTGCCAGCCGACTAGCGGGAGACTACGAGCAGTACTTC
16	-	-	TRBV1	TRBJ1-5	CTSSQDRLLGNQPQHF	TGCACCAGCAGCCAAGATAGGCTCTTGGGAAATCAGCCCCAGCATTTT
15	-	-	TRBV5-4	TRBJ2-7	CASRNAQGSSSEQYF	TGTGCCAGCAGAAATGCCCAGGGAAGTTCCTCCGAGCAGTACTTC
13	-	-	TRBV7-9	TRBJ1-2	CASSLLQTEGYTF	TGTGCCAGCAGCTTATTACAGACGGAGGGCTACACCTTC
14	-	TRBD1	TRBV7-8	TRBJ1-2	CASSPGGSNYGYTF	TGTGCCAGCAGCCCAGGGGGATCAAACTATGGCTACACCTTC
20	once	TRBD2	TRBV27	TRBJ2-1	CASSLSPGLAGFESYNEQFF	TGTGCCAGCAGTTTATCCCCGGGACTAGCGGGGTTTGAAAGTTACAATGAGCAGTTCTTC
13	-	-	TRBV27	TRBJ2-5	CASSREGGETQYF	TGTGCCAGCAGTCGAGAGGGTGGGGAGACCCAGTACTTC
17	-	-	TRBV4-3	TRBJ2-1	CASSQAALSNSYNEQFF	TGCGCCAGCAGCCAAGCTGCCCTTAGCAACTCCTACAATGAGCAGTTCTTC
16	once	-	TRBV6-5	TRBJ2-2	CASSYSRQTNTGELFF	TGTGCCAGCAGTTACTCGAGGCAGACGAACACCGGGGAGCTGTTTTTT
15	-	-	TRBV5-6	TRBJ2-5	CASSNSVGFGETQYF	TGTGCCAGCAGTAACAGTGTAGGCTTTGGGGAGACCCAGTACTTC
16	-	TRBD1	TRBV7-9	TRBJ2-7	CASSLARDRPSYEQYF	TGTGCCAGCAGCTTAGCGAGGGACAGACCCTCCTACGAGCAGTACTTC
16	-	TRBD1	TRBV11-2	TRBJ2-7	CASSPETGGAFYEQYF	TGTGCCAGCAGCCCAGAGACAGGGGGCGCATTTTACGAGCAGTACTTC
16	-	TRBD2	TRBV5-1	TRBJ2-1	CASSLGLREEGDEQFF	TGCGCCAGCAGCTTGGGTCTGCGGGAGGAAGGGGATGAGCAGTTCTTC
13	-	-	TRBV5-4	TRBJ2-1	CASSLSAINEQFF	TGTGCCAGCAGCTTGTCTGCAATCAATGAGCAGTTCTTC